This T cell receptor beta chain emerged from a study of lymphopenia after photon versus proton radiotherapy. Deletions cut 9 bases from V and 4 bases from J, with 10 bases between. The CDR3 runs to 13 residues. In germline, CDR1 is SEHNR, CDR2 FQNEAQ (reference sequence). The table came from immunoSEQ multiplex PCR; TCRdb's copy has only in-frame clones and leaves some out. Among roughly 30,000 clones listed, roughly four fifths were seen once. The sequenced sample was peripheral blood, obtained from a patient treated with photon-based radiotherapy. This TCR was recovered from a middle-aged man with gastric cancer. V gene TRBV7-9 combines with J gene TRBJ2-6; TRBD1 might be the D (6 bases). The CDR3 here is CASSGAGANVLTF. CDR3 DNA: TGTGCCAGTTCAGGGGCAGGGGCCAACGTCCTGACTTTC.